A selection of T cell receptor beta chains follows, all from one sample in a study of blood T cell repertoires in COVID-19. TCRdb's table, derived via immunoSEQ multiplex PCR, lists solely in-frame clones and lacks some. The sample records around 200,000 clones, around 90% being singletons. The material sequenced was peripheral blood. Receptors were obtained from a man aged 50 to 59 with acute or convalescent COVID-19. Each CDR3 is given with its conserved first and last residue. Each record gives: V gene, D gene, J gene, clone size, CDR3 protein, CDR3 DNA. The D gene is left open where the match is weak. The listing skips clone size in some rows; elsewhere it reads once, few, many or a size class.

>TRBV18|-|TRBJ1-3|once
CASSSADWKSGNTIYF
TGTGCCAGCTCCTCCGCGGACTGGAAGAGCGGAAACACCATATATTTT
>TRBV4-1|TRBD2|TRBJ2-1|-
CASSQDASGGYNEQFF
TGCGCCAGCAGCCAAGATGCTAGCGGGGGTTACAATGAGCAGTTCTTC
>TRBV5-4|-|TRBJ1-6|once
CASSSGVFDSPLHF
TGTGCCAGCAGCTCAGGGGTCTTTGATTCACCCCTCCACTTT
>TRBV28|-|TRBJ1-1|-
CASSPSRREKGEANTEAFF
TGTGCCAGCAGTCCCTCCCGTCGGGAGAAAGGGGAGGCGAACACTGAAGCTTTCTTT
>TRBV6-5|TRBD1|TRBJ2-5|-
CASSPGTGGETQYF
TGTGCCAGCAGTCCCGGAACAGGGGGAGAGACCCAGTACTTC
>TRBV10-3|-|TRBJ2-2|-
CAIRGGTGSWTGELFF
TGTGCCATCAGGGGAGGGACAGGTAGTTGGACCGGGGAGCTGTTTTTT
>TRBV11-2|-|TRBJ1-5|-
CASSLSGVSNQPQHF
TGTGCCAGCAGCTTATCGGGGGTTTCCAATCAGCCCCAGCATTTT
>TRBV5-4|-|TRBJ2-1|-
CASSERLGQEQFF
TGTGCCAGCAGCGAGAGACTAGGCCAAGAGCAGTTCTTC
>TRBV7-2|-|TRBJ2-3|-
CASSFDRRTDTQYF
TGTGCCAGCAGCTTCGACAGGCGCACAGATACGCAGTATTTT
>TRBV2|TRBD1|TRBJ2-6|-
CASSENRGLGGANVLTF
TGTGCCAGCAGTGAAAACAGGGGGCTGGGTGGGGCCAACGTCCTGACTTTC
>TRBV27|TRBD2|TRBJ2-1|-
CASRISGLAEFYNEQFF
TGTGCCAGCAGGATATCGGGACTAGCAGAATTTTACAATGAGCAGTTCTTC
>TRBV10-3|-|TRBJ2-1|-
CAISEGGGAGDKDEQFF
TGTGCCATCAGTGAGGGGGGTGGGGCAGGGGACAAGGATGAGCAGTTCTTC
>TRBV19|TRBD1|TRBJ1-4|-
CASSTWTGYATNEKLFF
TGTGCCAGTAGTACCTGGACAGGATATGCAACTAATGAAAAACTGTTTTTT
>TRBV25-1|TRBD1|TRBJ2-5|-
CASAPTGGMETQYF
TGTGCCAGCGCACCGACAGGGGGAATGGAGACCCAGTACTTC
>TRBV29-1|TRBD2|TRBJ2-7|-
CSVEIGGDEQYF
TGCAGCGTTGAGATCGGGGGGGACGAGCAGTACTTC
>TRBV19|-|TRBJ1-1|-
CASSIVGAPEAFF
TGTGCCAGTAGTATAGTTGGGGCACCTGAAGCTTTCTTT
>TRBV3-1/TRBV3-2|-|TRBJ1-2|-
CASSQDQQGYGYTF
TGTGCCAGCAGCCAAGACCAACAGGGCTATGGCTACACCTTC
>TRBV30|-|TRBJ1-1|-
CAWIGGGMNTEAFF
TGTGCCTGGATCGGGGGTGGGATGAACACTGAAGCTTTCTTT
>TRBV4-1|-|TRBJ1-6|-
CASSQDSRVNNSPLHF
TGCGCCAGCAGCCAAGATAGCAGGGTAAATAATTCACCCCTCCACTTT
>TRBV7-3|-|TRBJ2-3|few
CASSLAGYSDTQYF
TGTGCCAGCAGCCTTGCGGGTTATTCAGATACGCAGTATTTT
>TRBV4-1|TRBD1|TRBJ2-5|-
CASSHPGQGKETQYF
TGCGCCAGCAGCCACCCGGGACAGGGGAAAGAGACCCAGTACTTC
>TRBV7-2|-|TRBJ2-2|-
CASTQWAGKGGTGELFF
TGTGCCAGCACCCAATGGGCAGGGAAGGGAGGCACCGGGGAGCTGTTTTTT
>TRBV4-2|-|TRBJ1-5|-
CASSQGSGGNQPQHF
TGTGCCAGCAGCCAAGGGTCGGGTGGCAATCAGCCCCAGCATTTT
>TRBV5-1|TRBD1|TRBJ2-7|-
CASSTGQVWEQYF
TGCGCCAGCAGCACGGGACAGGTTTGGGAGCAGTACTTC
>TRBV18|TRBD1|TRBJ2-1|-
CASSPSQGQGNNEQFF
TGTGCCAGCTCACCATCCCAGGGACAGGGGAACAATGAGCAGTTCTTC
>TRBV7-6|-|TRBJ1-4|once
CASSLAARRNNEKLFF
TGTGCCAGCAGCTTAGCGGCCAGGAGGAATAATGAAAAACTGTTTTTT
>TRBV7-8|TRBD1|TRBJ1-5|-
CASSRTDREWNQPQHF
TGTGCCAGCAGCAGAACGGACAGGGAGTGGAATCAGCCCCAGCATTTT
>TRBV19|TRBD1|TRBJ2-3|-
CASSLRDRERDTQYF
TGTGCCAGTAGCCTGAGGGACAGGGAAAGAGATACGCAGTATTTT
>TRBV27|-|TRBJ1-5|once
CASRRVLNQPQHF
TGTGCCAGCAGGAGAGTTCTGAACCAGCCCCAGCATTTT
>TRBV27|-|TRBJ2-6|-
CASSHLTGANVLTF
TGTGCCAGCAGTCACCTAACTGGGGCCAACGTCCTGACTTTC
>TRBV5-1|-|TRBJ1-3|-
CASSLTGSGGNTIYF
TGCGCCAGCAGCTTGACAGGGTCGGGAGGAAACACCATATATTTT
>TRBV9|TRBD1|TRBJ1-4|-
CASSVDRAHEKLFF
TGTGCCAGCAGCGTCGACAGGGCTCATGAAAAACTGTTTTTT
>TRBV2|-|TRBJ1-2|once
CASSPGSDGYTF
TGTGCCAGCAGCCCAGGGTCGGATGGCTACACCTTC
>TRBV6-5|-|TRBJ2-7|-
CASTPGVHYEQYF
TGTGCCAGCACGCCAGGGGTACACTACGAGCAGTACTTC
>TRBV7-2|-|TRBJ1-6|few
CASSTLTGYSPLHF
TGTGCCAGCAGCACCCTGACAGGATACTCACCCCTCCACTTT
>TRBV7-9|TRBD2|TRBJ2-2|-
CASSSGLAGGAGELFF
TGTGCCAGCAGCTCGGGACTAGCGGGAGGGGCCGGGGAGCTGTTTTTT
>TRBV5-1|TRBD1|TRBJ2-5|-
CASSAGQGRQTQYF
TGCGCCAGCAGCGCTGGACAGGGTAGACAGACCCAGTACTTC
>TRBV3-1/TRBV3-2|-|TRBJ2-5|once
CASSPRKAGRETQYF
TGTGCCAGCAGCCCGAGGAAGGCGGGCCGGGAGACCCAGTACTTC
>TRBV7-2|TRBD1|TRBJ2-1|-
CASSLGGTASYNEQFF
TGTGCCAGCAGCTTAGGGGGGACAGCTTCCTACAATGAGCAGTTCTTC
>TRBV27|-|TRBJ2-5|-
CASSYSAWSGQSETQYF
TGTGCCAGCAGTTATAGTGCGTGGTCAGGACAGTCGGAGACCCAGTACTTC
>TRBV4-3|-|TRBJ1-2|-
CASSQDLTRANYGYTF
TGCGCCAGCAGCCAAGATCTGACAAGAGCTAACTATGGCTACACCTTC
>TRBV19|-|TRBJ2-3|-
CASSTAWGFGTDTQYF
TGTGCCAGTAGTACGGCATGGGGCTTCGGCACAGATACGCAGTATTTT
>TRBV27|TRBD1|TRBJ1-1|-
CARRTDRGWDTEAFF
TGTGCCAGGCGTACTGACAGGGGGTGGGACACTGAAGCTTTCTTT
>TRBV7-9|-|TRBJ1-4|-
CASSLVATTEPNEKLFF
TGTGCCAGCAGCTTAGTCGCAACTACCGAACCTAATGAAAAACTGTTTTTT
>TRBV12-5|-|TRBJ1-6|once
CASGLEGGPLHF
TGTGCTAGTGGTTTAGAGGGTGGGCCCCTCCACTTT
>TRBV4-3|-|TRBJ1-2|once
CASSQDSTATYGYTF
TGCGCCAGCAGCCAAGATTCCACAGCTACATATGGCTACACCTTC
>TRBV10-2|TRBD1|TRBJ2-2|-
CASRGTGANTGELFF
TGCGCCAGCAGGGGGACAGGGGCGAACACCGGGGAGCTGTTTTTT
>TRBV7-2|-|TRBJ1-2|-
CASSRRSEGGYTF
TGTGCCAGCAGCCGTCGGAGCGAGGGTGGCTACACCTTC
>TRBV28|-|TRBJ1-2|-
CASSMPDGLYGYTF
TGTGCCAGCAGTATGCCCGATGGCCTCTATGGCTACACCTTC
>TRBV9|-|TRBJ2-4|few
CASSDTGSRENIQYF
TGTGCCAGCAGCGATACAGGGTCACGGGAAAACATTCAGTACTTC